This passage covers 27 T cell receptor beta chains from one sample sequenced in a study of Ad26.COV2.S vaccination and SARS-CoV-2 variants. Clones were sequenced by immunoSEQ multiplex PCR, and TCRdb holds only the in-frame ones, with some missing. The table records roughly 500,000 clones, approximately 92% of them present only once. The treatment was: roughly 19 received Ad26.COV2.S at low or high dose, single or two shots; 5 received placebo; per-sample allocation not given. Sample collection was performed on day 63 after the first vaccine or placebo injection. Sequences were derived from peripheral blood, sampled in a trial of Ad26.COV2.S vaccine versus placebo. The receptors were sampled from a person aged 18 to 65 who received the Ad26.COV2.S COVID-19 vaccine or a placebo.

The chain is built from TRBV4-3 and TRBJ2-3; D is unresolved. CDR1 and CDR2 (germline): LGHNA, YSLEER. The V gene lost 5 bases and the J gene lost 0 bases, with 6 bases spanning the gap. The CDR3 loop spans 13 amino acids. CDR3 sequence reads: CASSDTSTDTQYF. Written as DNA, the CDR3 is TGCGCCAGCAGCGATACAAGCACAGATACGCAGTATTTT.

The rearrangement uses TRBV2 and TRBJ2-7, with 8 bases that match TRBD2. V was pared by 2 bases and J by 1 base, with 4 bases of the junction left unmatched. The length of the CDR3 is 15 residues. The germline gives CDR1 SNHLY, CDR2 FYNNEI. The CDR3 loop reads CASSEYGRASYEQYV. The DNA for the CDR3 is TGTGCCAGCAGTGAATACGGGAGGGCTTCCTACGAGCAGTACGTC.

This chain uses TRBV9 with TRBJ2-5; 11 positions agree with TRBD2. This CDR3 is 15 amino acids long. J lost 5 bases, V lost 1 base, and 4 bases had no gene match. The germline V gene encodes CDR1 SGDLS and CDR2 YYNGEE. The CDR3 nucleotides are TGTGCCAGCAGCGTACGACTAGCGGGGCTGGAGACCCAGTACTTC. Translated: CASSVRLAGLETQYF.

The chain is built from TRBV28 and TRBJ2-3, with 7 bases that match TRBD1. In germline, CDR1 is MDHEN, CDR2 SYDVKM. This CDR3 spans 16 amino acids. The junction had 9 bases not matched to a gene; V was cut back by 6 bases and J by 0 bases. As DNA, the CDR3 is TGTGCCAGCAGGTCCGGACAGGTGTCTAGCACAGATACGCAGTATTTT. This sequence encodes CASRSGQVSSTDTQYF. Variable domain in full (rest from reference TRBV28 and TRBJ2-3): DVKVTQSSRYLVKRTGEKVFLECVQDMDHENMFWYRQDPGLGLRLIYFSYDVKMKEKGDIPEGYSVSREKKERFSLILESASTNQTSMYLCASRSGQVSSTDTQYFGPGTRLTVL.

This chain connects TRBV9 to TRBJ1-6; 7 nucleotides match TRBD1. The CDR3 is made up of 15 amino acids. J lost 7 bases, V lost 6 bases, and 10 bases had no gene match. Germline CDR1 and CDR2: SGDLS and YYNGEE. The CDR3 DNA reads as TGTGCCAGCACCGCGACAGGGAAGCTGAATTCACCCCTCCACTTT. This gives the protein CASTATGKLNSPLHF.

This rearrangement joins TRBV3-1 (or the pseudogene TRBV3-2) to TRBJ1-1; D is ambiguous. CDR3 length: 13 residues. The ends were cut back, 4 bases at V and 0 bases at J, with 6 bases in the middle. Germline V CDR1 and CDR2: LGHDT, YNNKEL (reference sequence). The DNA of the CDR3 is TGTGCCAGCAGCCCCGACCTGAACACTGAAGCTTTCTTT. It encodes CASSPDLNTEAFF.

This chain links TRBV9 with TRBJ2-1, with 7 positions matching TRBD2. The CDR3 has 17 residues. The V and J ends lost 5 bases and 2 bases, in that order; junction bases with no gene match: 13. The germline gives CDR1 SGDLS, CDR2 YYNGEE. CDR3 DNA: TGTGCCAGCAGTCCCCTCGCCCGGACTAGTCCCTACAATGAGCAGTTCTTC. This gives the protein CASSPLARTSPYNEQFF.

This clone was observed a single time. The chain combines TRBV7-8 with TRBJ1-6, with D possibly TRBD1 on 5 matching bases. V was cut by 5 bases and J by 8 bases, with 22 bases left in between. CDR3 length equals 17 residues. Germline-derived CDR1 and CDR2 are SGHVS and FQNEAQ. CDR3 in amino acids: CASSGKIGAYFDSPLHF. Written as DNA, the CDR3 is TGTGCCAGCAGCGGAAAAATAGGGGCCTATTTCGATTCACCCCTCCACTTT. The full variable domain, rest sourced from reference TRBV7-8 and TRBJ1-6, is GAGVSQSPRYKVAKRGQDVALRCDPISGHVSLFWYQQALGQGPEFLTYFQNEAQLDKSGLPSDRFFAERPEGSVSTLKIQRTQQEDSAVYLCASSGKIGAYFDSPLHFGNGTRLTVT.

The chain uses TRBV7-9 and TRBJ2-7; a weak D match, TRBD2 (5 bases). Trimming cost V 6 bases and J 2 bases, with 17 bases left between them. Germline V gives CDR1 SEHNR, CDR2 FQNEAQ (reference sequence). The CDR3 consists of 15 residues. The CDR3 reads CASSPSEGFPYEQYF. The CDR3 coding sequence is TGTGCCAGCAGTCCATCAGAGGGTTTCCCCTACGAGCAGTACTTC.

V gene TRBV20-1 combines with J gene TRBJ1-1; D is unclear. The CDR3 has 11 residues. Germline CDR1 and CDR2: DFQATT and SNEGSKA (reference sequence). The CDR3 nucleotides are TGCAGGGGGTTAATGGGCACTGAAGCTTTCTTT. It is translated as CRGLMGTEAFF.

This chain uses TRBV11-3 with TRBJ2-3, with 9 bases aligning to TRBD1. CDR3 length: 15 amino acids. V was clipped by 1 base and J by 2 bases; unmatched bases: 1. The germline gives CDR1 SGHNT, CDR2 YENEEA. CDR3 sequence: CASSLGQGDTDTQYF. The CDR3 region has the DNA TGTGCCAGCAGCTTAGGACAGGGGGACACAGATACGCAGTATTTT. Based on the CDR3 plus reference TRBV11-3 and TRBJ2-3, the full variable domain is EAGVVQSPRYKIIEKKQPVAFWCNPISGHNTLYWYLQNLGQGPELLIRYENEEAVDDSQLPKDRFSAERLKGVDSTLKIQPAELGDSAVYLCASSLGQGDTDTQYFGPGTRLTVL.

This chain joins TRBV5-6 and TRBJ1-1; possible D gene TRBD1, 5 bases. Germline CDR1 reads SGHDT; CDR2 reads YYEEEE. The CDR3 contains 16 residues. Trimming took 4 bases from V and 7 from J, leaving 23 bases between them. CDR3: CASSLIPGRVKGEAFF. The DNA of the CDR3 is TGTGCCAGCAGCCTAATCCCCGGCAGGGTGAAGGGTGAAGCTTTCTTT.

CDR3 protein: CASSFDQGLGYDEQYV. The CDR3 region has the DNA TGTGCCAGCAGCTTTGATCAGGGGCTGGGATACGACGAGCAGTACGTC. The chain carries TRBV5-5 and TRBJ2-7; D possibly corresponds to TRBD1 (6 bases). V was cut by 2 bases and J by 5 bases, with 20 bases left in between. Germline CDR1 reads SGHKS; CDR2 reads YYEKEE (reference sequence). The CDR3 runs 16 residues.

This chain uses TRBV4-1 with TRBJ1-1, with a tentative D call TRBD1 (5 bases). The CDR3 contains 13 residues. Trimming stripped 4 bases from V and 7 bases from J, with 13 bases between. In germline, CDR1 is MGHRA, CDR2 YSYEKL. CDR3 in DNA: TGCGCCAGCAGCCGCTTGGGGGGTGTTGAAGCTTTCTTT. It is translated as CASSRLGGVEAFF.

The gene calls are TRBV20-1 and TRBJ2-7, with 13 bases identical to TRBD2. The J segment lost 4 bases and the V segment lost 3 bases, leaving 3 bases of the junction unmatched. The V gene's germline CDR1 is DFQATT and CDR2 SNEGSKA (reference sequence). The CDR3 spans 14 residues. The CDR3 protein is CSASRTSGGYEQYF. CDR3 nucleotide sequence: TGCAGTGCTAGTAGGACTAGCGGGGGATACGAGCAGTACTTC.

This clone has just one count. V and J are TRBV5-6 and TRBJ1-4; the match to TRBD1 covers 8 bases. The junction had 8 bases not matched to a gene; V was cut back by 3 bases and J by 4 bases. CDR1 and CDR2 from the germline V gene are SGHDT and YYEEEE. The CDR3 sequence is 16 residues long. This CDR3 is CASSSPGQGHNEKLFF. DNA of the CDR3: TGTGCCAGCAGCTCTCCCGGACAGGGCCATAATGAAAAACTGTTTTTT.

The rearrangement links TRBV29-1 to TRBJ1-1; D remains unclear. V lost 5 bases and J 0 bases, leaving 10 bases between the germline ends. CDR3 size: 13 residues. Germline V gene lookup returns CDR1 SQVTM and CDR2 ANQGSEA. The CDR3, as DNA: TGCAGCGTTAAGGGTTTGATGAACACTGAAGCTTTCTTT. This gives the protein CSVKGLMNTEAFF.

This chain connects TRBV6-5 to TRBJ2-3; weak D call: TRBD1 (5 bases). Trimming removed 2 bases from V and 1 base from J, with 7 bases in between. The CDR3 contains 14 residues. Per the germline V gene, CDR1 is MNHEY and CDR2 is SVGAGI. This CDR3 reads CASSYEQGTDTQYF. The CDR3, as DNA: TGTGCCAGCAGTTACGAACAGGGCACAGATACGCAGTATTTT.

Notes on this clone: Within the sample, other DNA sequences also encode this same CDR3. V is TRBV9 and J is TRBJ2-5; the match to TRBD1 covers 7 bases. Trimming removed 3 bases from V and 2 bases from J; junction bases left unmatched: 4. From germline, CDR1 is SGDLS and CDR2 YYNGEE. This CDR3 comprises 14 residues. The chain's CDR3 is CASSAGQLQETQYF. The CDR3 bases are TGTGCCAGCAGCGCGGGACAGCTTCAAGAGACCCAGTACTTC.

In its sample, this clone was seen a few times. The V call is TRBV7-9, the J call TRBJ2-1, with 8 bases lining up with TRBD2. CDR1 and CDR2 (germline): SEHNR, FQNEAQ (reference sequence). With 2 bases clipped from V and 4 bases from J, the junction kept 10 bases outside the gene matches. This CDR3 has 17 amino acids. The CDR3 DNA reads as TGTGCCAGCAGCTTAAGGGCCTTGACTAGCGCTTACAATGAGCAGTTCTTC. Amino acid sequence: CASSLRALTSAYNEQFF.

This clone was found once. The V and J genes are TRBV2 and TRBJ1-1; the D is unclear. Germline V CDR1 and CDR2: SNHLY, FYNNEI. The CDR3 contains 15 residues. The V gene lost 4 bases and the J gene lost 5 bases, with 17 bases spanning the gap. CDR3 protein: CASSGLASGGTEAFF. In DNA form, the CDR3 reads TGTGCCAGCAGTGGCCTCGCGAGCGGCGGGACTGAAGCTTTCTTT.

The rearrangement uses TRBV4-2 and TRBJ2-3, with D hard to call. From germline, CDR1 is LGHNA and CDR2 YNFKEQ. The CDR3 covers 16 residues. The V and J ends lost 1 base and 1 base respectively, with 12 bases between them. The CDR3 coding sequence is TGTGCCAGCAGCCAAGTACGGCCCGAAGGCACAGATACGCAGTATTTT. This encodes CASSQVRPEGTDTQYF.

For the CDR3, the DNA is TGCGCCAGCAGCCAAGAGGAAACCAACACTGAAGCTTTCTTT. Its translation is CASSQEETNTEAFF. V and J are TRBV4-3 and TRBJ1-1; D gene uncertain. The CDR3 covers 14 residues. Trimming cost V 0 bases and J 2 bases, with 7 bases left between them. Germline CDR1 is LGHNA and CDR2 is YSLEER.

V gene TRBV19 combines with J gene TRBJ2-1; D may correspond to TRBD1 or TRBD2 (5 bases each). V lost 7 bases, J lost 8 bases, and 18 bases lay in between. The CDR3 runs 14 residues. CDR1 and CDR2 from the germline V gene are LNHDA and SQIVND (reference sequence). CDR3 nucleotide sequence: TGTGCCAGTAACGGGTGGGGGAAGGTCGATGAGCAGTTCTTC. Amino acid sequence: CASNGWGKVDEQFF. The full variable domain, rest sourced from reference TRBV19 and TRBJ2-1, is DGGITQSPKYLFRKEGQNVTLSCEQNLNHDAMYWYRQDPGQGLRLIYYSQIVNDFQKGDIAEGYSVSREKKESFPLTVTSAQKNPTAFYLCASNGWGKVDEQFFGPGTRLTVL.

The V gene is TRBV11-1, the J gene TRBJ1-1; TRBD1 might be the D (5 bases). The CDR3 is 16 residues long. Germline V CDR1 and CDR2: SGHAT, FQDESV (reference sequence). V shed 4 bases and J shed 5 bases, with 20 bases lying between them. The CDR3 DNA is TGTGCCAGCAGCTCTACTTTGGGGCGTAGAGGGACTGAAGCTTTCTTT. Translated: CASSSTLGRRGTEAFF.

This clone was found once. The V gene is TRBV5-1, the J gene TRBJ2-7; the D is unclear. The CDR3 extends over 13 amino acids. The V end lost 1 base, the J end lost 2 bases, and 7 bases lay between the germline ends. Germline CDR1 is SGHRS and CDR2 is YFSETQ. CDR3 sequence (DNA): TGCGCCAGCAGCTTGTCTAGGACCTACGAGCAGTACTTC. Its translation is CASSLSRTYEQYF.

The chain has TRBV3-1 (or the pseudogene TRBV3-2) and TRBJ2-7; 9 bases align to TRBD1. This CDR3 comprises 14 residues. CDR1 is LGHDT and CDR2 is YNNKEL in the germline V gene (reference sequence). Trimming at V came to 4 bases and at J to 5 bases, leaving 6 bases not matched to a gene. CDR3 amino acids: CASSRRTGEHEQYF. CDR3 DNA: TGTGCCAGCAGCCGTCGGACAGGGGAGCACGAGCAGTACTTC.